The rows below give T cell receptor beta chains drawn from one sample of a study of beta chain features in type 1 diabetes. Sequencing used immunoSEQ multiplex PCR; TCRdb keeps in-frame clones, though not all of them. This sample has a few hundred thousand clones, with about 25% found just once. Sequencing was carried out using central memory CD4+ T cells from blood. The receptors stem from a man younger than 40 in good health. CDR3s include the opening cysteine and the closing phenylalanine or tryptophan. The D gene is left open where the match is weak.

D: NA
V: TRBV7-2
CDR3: CASSPTGGGSYNEQFF

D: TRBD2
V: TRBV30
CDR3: CAWTFGTTYEQYF

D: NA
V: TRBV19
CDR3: CASTPTGTREAFF

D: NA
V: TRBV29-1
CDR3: CSVTKGVNTEAFF

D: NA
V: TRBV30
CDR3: CAWRGLSSYNEQFF

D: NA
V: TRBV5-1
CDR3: CASSLGLGIETQYF

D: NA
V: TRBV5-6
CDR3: CASSSGLHYEQYF

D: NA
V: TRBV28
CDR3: CASSSTAGANVLTF

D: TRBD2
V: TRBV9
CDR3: CASSVRTSGNNEQFF

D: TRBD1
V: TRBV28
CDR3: CASSHRGQGYQETQYF

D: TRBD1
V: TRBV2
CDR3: CASKRGQANEQFF

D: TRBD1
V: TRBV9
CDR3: CASSFSDRAEAFF

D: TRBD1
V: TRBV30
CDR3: CAWSQGTGEKLFF

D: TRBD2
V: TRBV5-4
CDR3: CASSSPREDISTQYF

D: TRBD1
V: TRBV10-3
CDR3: CAISDPDRGQETQYF

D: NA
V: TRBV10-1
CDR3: CASSERGNEQYF

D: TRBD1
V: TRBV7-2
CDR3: CASSSGQGAFTDTQYF

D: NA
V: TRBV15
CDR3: CATSRDQQQPQHF

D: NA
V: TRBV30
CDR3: CAWSSRVTNYGYTF

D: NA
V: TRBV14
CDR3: CASSQDWANTEAFF

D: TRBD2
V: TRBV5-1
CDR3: CASALAGGDNEQFF

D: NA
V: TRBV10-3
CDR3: CAISVQGTGEQYF

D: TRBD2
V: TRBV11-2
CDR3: CASSRTSGSSYEQYF

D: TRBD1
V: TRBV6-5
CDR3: CASSRTGTTDTQYF

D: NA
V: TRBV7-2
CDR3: CASSSPTVSYNEQFF

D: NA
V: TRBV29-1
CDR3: CSVEDAPGELFF

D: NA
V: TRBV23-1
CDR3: CALTETQPYTGELFF

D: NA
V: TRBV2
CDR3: CASRTDLSNTEAFF

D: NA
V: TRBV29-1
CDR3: CSVDIAARGEQYF

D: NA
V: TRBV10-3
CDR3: CAISEYGGTDTQYF

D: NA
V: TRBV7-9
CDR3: CASSKQRSDSPLHF

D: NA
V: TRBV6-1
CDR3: CASSGRGMLGETQYF

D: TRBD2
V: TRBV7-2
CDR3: CASSNPSGSPSGELFF

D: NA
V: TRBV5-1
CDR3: CASSPTTGNTEAFF

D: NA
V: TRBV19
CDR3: CASSRKPGLHNEQFF

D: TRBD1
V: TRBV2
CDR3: CASTWVQGQETQYF

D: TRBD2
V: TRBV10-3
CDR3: CAISASGRYTGELFF

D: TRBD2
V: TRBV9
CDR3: CASSKAGSGSPYEQYF

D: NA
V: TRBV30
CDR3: CAWSETALTQFF

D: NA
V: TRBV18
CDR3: CASSRDRYSYEQYF

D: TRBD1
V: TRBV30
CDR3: CAWNRGKSTDTQYF

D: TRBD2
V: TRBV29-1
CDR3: CSVEGLAGADNEQFF

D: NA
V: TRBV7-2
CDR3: CASSYGGGTDTQYF

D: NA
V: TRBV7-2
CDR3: CASSLVPGLESNQPQHF

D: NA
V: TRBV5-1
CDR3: CASSPQGNNNSPLHF

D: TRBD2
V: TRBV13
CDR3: CASSSGLEGYEQYF

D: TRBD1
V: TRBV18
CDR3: CASSGPRDSQETQYF

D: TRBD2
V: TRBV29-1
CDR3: CSVDSGGDIQYF

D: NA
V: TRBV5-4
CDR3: CASSREMEQYF

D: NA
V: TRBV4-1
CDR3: CASSQDGGGDYNEQFF

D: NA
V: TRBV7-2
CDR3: CASTPPGGGRATGELFF

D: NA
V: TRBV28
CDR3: CASSPPAGYGYTF

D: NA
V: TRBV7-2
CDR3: CASSLPTTLRNIQYF

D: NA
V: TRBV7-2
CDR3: CASSITDYNEQFF

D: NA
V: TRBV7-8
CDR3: CASSPEGPGSEQFF

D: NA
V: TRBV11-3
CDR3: CASSLGGDKNIQYF

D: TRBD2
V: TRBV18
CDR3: CASSPPLAGNEQFF

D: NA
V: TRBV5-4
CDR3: CASSLAAGDPMYEQYF

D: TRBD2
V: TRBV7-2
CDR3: CASSPGLAVYNEQFF